These 32 T cell receptor beta chains were sequenced from one sample in a study of CD8 T cell repertoires and HIV-1 epitope variants. The protocol was immunoSEQ multiplex PCR, while the TCRdb copy is restricted to in-frame clones and leaves out a portion. The table shows tens of thousands of clones, with over 70% occurring only once. The sequenced sample consisted of uncultured baseline CD8+ T cells from peripheral blood mononuclear cells (PBMCs). The receptor set was obtained from a male donor with HIV.

This clone was detected only a few times. This chain's CDR3 is CATTVRYGYTF. The DNA for the CDR3 is TGTGCCACCACAGTTCGGTATGGCTACACCTTC. J is TRBJ1-2 and V is TRBV28; D gene unclear. V was shortened by 10 bases and J by 5 bases, with 11 bases between the two germline ends. The CDR3 contains 11 residues. CDR1 and CDR2 from the germline V gene are MDHEN and SYDVKM.

V usage is TRBV5-5 and J usage is TRBJ2-3, with D perhaps matching TRBD1 or TRBD2 (6 bases each). CDR1 and CDR2 (germline): SGHKS, YYEKEE (reference sequence). The CDR3 consists of 14 residues. Trimming took off 1 base at V and 4 bases at J, with 10 bases between the two ends. The CDR3 bases are TGTGCCAGCAGCTTGTCGGGGGCCGCAGATACGCAGTATTTT. Amino acids: CASSLSGAADTQYF.

This clone was found many times. The chain is built from TRBV6-5 and TRBJ2-3; D remains unclear. CDR3 length equals 12 residues. The germline gives CDR1 MNHEY, CDR2 SVGAGI. Trimming shortened V by 5 bases and J by 2 bases, and 5 bases separated the two germline ends. This CDR3 is CASSGDTDTQYF. DNA for the CDR3: TGTGCCAGCAGTGGAGACACAGATACGCAGTATTTT.

This clone was seen a handful of times. CDR3 bases: TGTGCCAGCAGCGGCTCTAGCACGGTCTACAATGAGCAGTTCTTC. The encoded protein is CASSGSSTVYNEQFF. This rearrangement joins TRBV13 to TRBJ2-1; tentatively, D is TRBD2 (5 bases). V lost 5 bases and J lost 3, with 14 bases in between. The CDR3 spans 15 residues. In germline, CDR1 is PRHDT, CDR2 FYEKMQ (reference sequence).

The chain has TRBV27 and TRBJ2-6; D ambiguous. Germline loops: CDR1 MNHEY, CDR2 SMNVEV (reference sequence). The CDR3 is made up of 15 amino acids. Trimming removed 2 bases at V and 2 bases at J, with 7 bases between. Here the CDR3 DNA reads TGTGCCAGCAGTTTAGTTGGGGCTGGGGCCAACGTCCTGACTTTC. Protein: CASSLVGAGANVLTF.

J is TRBJ1-2 and V is TRBV6-7; TRBD1 is a possible D gene (6 bases). TRBV6-7 is classed as an ORF, of uncertain function. Trimming stripped 0 bases from V and 0 bases from J, with 8 bases between. There are 15 residues in the CDR3. CDR3 loop: CASSYSGQPNYGYTF. DNA of the CDR3: TGTGCCAGCAGTTACTCCGGACAGCCTAACTATGGCTACACCTTC.

The rearrangement links TRBV30 to TRBJ2-3, with TRBD1 as a possible D gene (6 bases). V lost 6 bases and J lost 3, with 10 bases in between. This CDR3 region has 12 residues. CDR1 and CDR2 (germline): GTSNPN, SVGIG (reference sequence). CDR3 sequence reads: CACRTATDTQYF. In DNA, the CDR3 is TGTGCCTGCAGGACAGCGACAGATACGCAGTATTTT.

The V call is TRBV14, the J call TRBJ2-5; D gene unclear. The CDR3 spans 16 residues. V was pared by 0 bases and J by 2 bases, with 13 bases between. CDR1 and CDR2 from the germline V gene are SGHDN and FVKESK. CDR3 sequence (DNA): TGTGCCAGCAGCCAAGATTACGGAGTAAGACAAGAGACCCAGTACTTC. Its protein is CASSQDYGVRQETQYF.

The rearrangement uses TRBV9 and TRBJ2-1; unclear D gene. V shed 2 bases and J shed 0 bases, with 9 bases lying between them. The CDR3 contains 15 residues. In germline, CDR1 is SGDLS, CDR2 YYNGEE. CDR3 amino acids: CASSVLQSSYNEQFF. In nucleotides, the CDR3 is TGTGCCAGCAGCGTGTTACAGAGCTCCTACAATGAGCAGTTCTTC.

The gene calls are TRBV2 and TRBJ2-2; D possibly corresponds to TRBD2 (5 bases). The CDR3 is 12 amino acids. The V end was cut by 7 bases, the J end by 7 bases, with 10 bases between. The germline V gene has CDR1 SNHLY and CDR2 FYNNEI. The CDR3 sequence: CASMVGVGELFF. The CDR3 DNA reads as TGTGCCAGCATGGTGGGAGTCGGGGAGCTGTTTTTT.

This clone was recorded a few times. The genes are TRBV18 and TRBJ2-7, with D tentatively TRBD2 (7 bases). The germline gives CDR1 KGHSH, CDR2 LQKENI. V gave up 5 bases and J gave up 5 bases, with 13 bases separating them. This CDR3 has 13 residues. The CDR3 sequence: CASSGGEGDEQYF. In DNA form, the CDR3 reads TGTGCCAGCTCAGGAGGGGAGGGGGACGAGCAGTACTTC.

The V and J genes are TRBV19 and TRBJ2-7, with unresolved D. In germline, CDR1 is LNHDA, CDR2 SQIVND (reference sequence). This CDR3 has 13 residues. V lost 4 bases and J 3 bases, leaving 10 bases between the germline ends. As DNA, the CDR3 is TGTGCCAGTAGTACCGGACGACTCTACGAGCAGTACTTC. Residues: CASSTGRLYEQYF.

The chain is built from TRBV27 and TRBJ2-1, with TRBD2 identical over 11 bases. Germline values: CDR1 MNHEY, CDR2 SMNVEV (reference sequence). The ends lost 5 bases at V and 5 bases at J; junction bases unmatched: 14. This CDR3 spans 18 amino acids. The CDR3 loop reads CASSQRDLGLAVDNEQFF. CDR3 coding DNA: TGTGCCAGCAGTCAACGCGACCTGGGACTAGCGGTCGACAATGAGCAGTTCTTC.

This CDR3 reads CASSQEVPLAGGPNEQFF. For the CDR3, the DNA is TGCGCCAGCAGCCAAGAAGTCCCCCTAGCGGGGGGTCCAAATGAGCAGTTCTTC. The chain has TRBV4-3 and TRBJ2-1; 11 nucleotides match TRBD2. Germline-derived CDR1 and CDR2 are LGHNA and YSLEER. V dropped 0 bases and J dropped 7; count of bases not matched to a gene: 11. This CDR3 comprises 18 residues.

The chain recombines TRBV7-9 with TRBJ2-6; 8 nucleotides agree with TRBD1. V shed 4 bases, J shed 0 bases, and the junction held 8 bases outside the gene matches. Germline values: CDR1 SEHNR, CDR2 FQNEAQ (reference sequence). The CDR3 spans 18 residues. This CDR3 reads CASSSRTGSTSGANVLTF. CDR3 in DNA: TGTGCCAGCAGCTCTCGGACAGGGAGTACCTCTGGGGCCAACGTCCTGACTTTC. The complete variable domain, with remaining parts taken from reference TRBV7-9 and TRBJ2-6, reads DTGVSQNPRHKITKRGQNVTFRCDPISEHNRLYWYRQTLGQGPEFLTYFQNEAQLEKSRLLSDRFSAERPKGSFSTLEIQRTEQGDSAMYLCASSSRTGSTSGANVLTFGAGSRLTVL.

The chain is built from TRBV6-4 and TRBJ2-1; TRBD2 aligns across 7 bases. In germline, CDR1 is MRHNA, CDR2 SNTAGT. The CDR3 totals 14 residues. J lost 7 bases, V lost 3 bases, and 6 bases had no gene match. In nucleotides, the CDR3 is TGTGCCAGCAGTGAACTAGCGCGGGAGAATGAGCAGTTCTTC. It encodes CASSELARENEQFF.

This clone was picked up a small number of times. The chain couples TRBV7-8 to TRBJ2-7; D tentatively fits TRBD1 or TRBD2 (5 bases each). In germline, CDR1 is SGHVS, CDR2 FQNEAQ. The V end was cut by 4 bases, the J end by 0 bases, with 16 bases between. The CDR3 consists of 16 residues. DNA of the CDR3: TGTGCCAGCAGCTCCATAGGTTCAGGGAGCTCCTACGAGCAGTACTTC. Its protein product is CASSSIGSGSSYEQYF.

This rearrangement joins TRBV15 to TRBJ1-3, with unresolved D. The CDR3 covers 18 residues. The germline V gene encodes CDR1 LNHNV and CDR2 YYDKDF (reference sequence). V dropped 2 bases and J dropped 0 bases, with 17 bases sitting between them. The CDR3 region has the DNA TGTGCCACCAGCAGATCCTACCTTCAGGAGAGCTCTGGAAACACCATATATTTT. Amino acid sequence: CATSRSYLQESSGNTIYF.

The chain has TRBV7-9 and TRBJ2-7; 8 positions match TRBD2. This CDR3 is 15 amino acids long. The J segment lost 1 base and the V segment lost 5 bases, leaving 7 bases of the junction unmatched. Germline CDR1 SEHNR, CDR2 FQNEAQ (reference sequence). CDR3 protein: CASSPGGGRSYEQYF. Here the CDR3 DNA reads TGTGCCAGCAGCCCCGGGGGGGGGCGATCCTACGAGCAGTACTTC.

The chain recombines TRBV7-6 with TRBJ1-6, with no clear D. V was cut by 0 bases and J by 6 bases, with 6 bases left in between. The CDR3 is 14 amino acids. Germline CDR1 is SGHVS and CDR2 is FNYEAQ. The CDR3 DNA is TGTGCCAGCAGCTTAGCGACGGGTAATTCACCCCTCCACTTT. It yields the protein CASSLATGNSPLHF. Full variable domain (outside the CDR3, taken from reference TRBV7-6 and TRBJ1-6): GAGVSQSPRYKVTKRGQDVALRCDPISGHVSLYWYRQALGQGPEFLTYFNYEAQQDKSGLPNDRFSAERPEGSISTLTIQRTEQRDSAMYRCASSLATGNSPLHFGNGTRLTVT.

This CDR3 reads CASNPAGAGNTIYF. In DNA, the CDR3 is TGTGCCAGCAACCCTGCGGGGGCTGGAAACACCATATATTTT. The chain has TRBV7-9 and TRBJ1-3; possible D gene TRBD1, 5 bases. V gave up 7 bases and J gave up 2 bases, with 12 bases separating them. The CDR3 is 14 amino acids. Germline V gene sequence: CDR1 SEHNR, CDR2 FQNEAQ (reference sequence).

This rearrangement joins TRBV19 to TRBJ1-5; 7 positions match TRBD1. The V segment lost 7 bases and the J segment 4 bases; nucleotides outside the gene matches: 13. The CDR3 has 16 amino acids. Germline lookup yields CDR1 LNHDA and CDR2 SQIVND (reference sequence). CDR3 sequence: CASTLRRTGNNQPQHF. The CDR3 DNA follows: TGTGCCAGTACCCTAAGGCGGACAGGTAATAATCAGCCCCAGCATTTT.

This rearrangement joins TRBV4-3 to TRBJ1-4, with D unclear. The CDR3 length is 15 residues. With 0 bases removed from V and 8 bases from J, the gap between germline ends came to 13 bases. Germline V lookup: CDR1 LGHNA, CDR2 YSLEER. CDR3 sequence: CASSQDQTTSEKLFF. CDR3 nucleotide sequence: TGCGCCAGCAGCCAAGATCAGACTACCTCAGAAAAACTGTTTTTT.

The chain couples TRBV6-1 to TRBJ1-2, with 12 bases fitting TRBD1. The CDR3 has 14 residues. Germline trimming cut 3 bases from V and 8 bases from J; bases unmatched to any gene: 4. Germline V CDR1 and CDR2: MNHNS, SASEGT. The CDR3 DNA reads as TGTGCCAGCAGTGAGGGACAGGGGGCGTCAGGCTACACCTTC. Translating it yields CASSEGQGASGYTF.

This clone appeared a few times. This chain joins TRBV20-1 and TRBJ1-1, with D uncertain. Looked up from germline, CDR1 is DFQATT and CDR2 is SNEGSKA (reference sequence). The CDR3 consists of 11 residues. Trimming stripped 2 bases from V and 5 bases from J, with 6 bases between. CDR3 region: CSARLYTEAFF. As DNA, the CDR3 is TGCAGTGCTAGATTGTATACTGAAGCTTTCTTT.

The V and J genes are TRBV25-1 and TRBJ2-4; 8 positions match TRBD1. The CDR3 extends over 11 amino acids. Germline V gene data show CDR1 as MGHDK and CDR2 as SYGVNS. V was pared by 9 bases and J by 6 bases, with 1 base of the junction left unmatched. The CDR3 loop reads CASGQGNIQYF. CDR3 in DNA: TGTGCCAGTGGACAGGGAAACATTCAGTACTTC.

This CDR3 is CASRKPGRYGYTF. The CDR3 bases are TGTGCCAGCAGAAAACCTGGGCGCTATGGCTACACCTTC. The chain links TRBV6-5 to TRBJ1-2; the D is unclear. This CDR3 comprises 13 residues. V shed 6 bases and J shed 4 bases, with 12 bases lying between them. CDR1 and CDR2 from the germline V gene are MNHEY and SVGAGI.

J is TRBJ2-3 and V is TRBV30; unclear D gene. The CDR3 is made up of 12 amino acids. Germline V gene sequence: CDR1 GTSNPN, CDR2 SVGIG (reference sequence). The germline V and J ends were trimmed by 3 bases and 3 bases, with 7 bases remaining between them. CDR3 amino acids: CAWSRRTDTQYF. The CDR3 nucleotides are TGTGCCTGGAGCCGTCGTACAGATACGCAGTATTTT.

The rearrangement uses TRBV5-4 and TRBJ2-3; TRBD2 is a possible D gene (7 bases). The V gene lost 3 bases and the J gene lost 0 bases, with 11 bases spanning the gap. Germline assignment: CDR1 SGHNT and CDR2 YYREEE (reference sequence). CDR3 length: 15 residues. The CDR3 sequence: CASSWGGPSTDTQYF. DNA of the CDR3: TGTGCCAGCAGCTGGGGGGGGCCTAGCACAGATACGCAGTATTTT.

The gene calls are TRBV6-5 and TRBJ2-7; D may correspond to TRBD1 or TRBD2 (5 bases each). Between the trimmed V and J ends, which lost 6 bases and 2 bases, there was a span of 17 bases. This CDR3 is built from 15 residues. Germline V lookup: CDR1 MNHEY, CDR2 SVGAGI. CDR3 in amino acids: CASRSPRDGPYEQYF. The CDR3 region has the DNA TGTGCCAGCAGGAGCCCCCGGGACGGACCCTACGAGCAGTACTTC.

The gene calls are TRBV14 and TRBJ1-2; D gene uncertain. The CDR3 consists of 15 residues. Germline V lookup: CDR1 SGHDN, CDR2 FVKESK. V lost 0 bases, J lost 6 bases, and 14 bases lay in between. The CDR3 spells CASSQDLGPPDGYTF. CDR3 coding DNA: TGTGCCAGCAGCCAAGATCTTGGTCCCCCGGATGGCTACACCTTC.

The chain couples TRBV28 to TRBJ1-5, with no clear D. CDR3 size: 15 residues. Germline CDR1 is MDHEN and CDR2 is SYDVKM. V gave up 8 bases and J gave up 0 bases, with 14 bases separating them. The CDR3 DNA follows: TGTGCCAGCCTTACGGGAACGTATAGCAATCAGCCCCAGCATTTT. It specifies CASLTGTYSNQPQHF.